This T cell receptor beta chain stems from a study of CD8+ T cells in alopecia areata. CDR3 length equals 14 residues. Deletions cut 0 bases from V and 14 bases from J, with 18 bases between. Germline assignment: CDR1 SGHRS and CDR2 YFSETQ. TCR sequencing used cDNA made by reverse transcription of extracted RNA. Repertoires were generated with immunoSEQ multiplex PCR, while TCRdb's copy carries only in-frame clones and drops some. The table has roughly 150,000 clones, 54% seen once. Treatment specified: oral pan-JAK inhibitor, 5-10 mg twice daily. The TCR comes from a human donor with alopecia areata. The chain is built from TRBV5-1 and TRBJ2-1, with D unresolved. Sequencing was performed on CD8+ T cells sorted from blood, taken at week 4, from a patient treated with tofacitinib. Written as DNA, the CDR3 is TGCGCCAGCAGCTTGGCGGCCCGCAGTCAATTAGAGTTCTTC. Translated, it gives CASSLAARSQLEFF.